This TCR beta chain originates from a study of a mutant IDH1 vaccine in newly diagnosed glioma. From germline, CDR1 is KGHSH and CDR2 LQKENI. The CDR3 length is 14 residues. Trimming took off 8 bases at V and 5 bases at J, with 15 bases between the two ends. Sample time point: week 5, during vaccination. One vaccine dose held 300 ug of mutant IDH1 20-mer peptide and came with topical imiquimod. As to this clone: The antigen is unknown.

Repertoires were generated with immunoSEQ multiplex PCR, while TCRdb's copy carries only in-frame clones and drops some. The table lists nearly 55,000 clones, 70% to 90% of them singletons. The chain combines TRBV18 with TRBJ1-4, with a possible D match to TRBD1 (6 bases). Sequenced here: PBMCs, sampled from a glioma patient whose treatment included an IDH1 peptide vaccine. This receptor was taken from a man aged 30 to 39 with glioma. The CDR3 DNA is TGTGCCAGCCACCAGGACAGAGCAAATGAAAAACTGTTTTTT. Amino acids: CASHQDRANEKLFF.